These T cell receptor beta chains were read from a single sample in a study of T cell responses to AZD1222 COVID-19 vaccine. Sequenced by immunoSEQ multiplex PCR; TCRdb stores in-frame clones only, minus some. The sample records around 120,000 clones, about 86% being singletons. The sample consisted of peripheral blood, taken 28 days after the second AZD1222 dose. Receptors originate from an adult who received the AZD1222 COVID-19 vaccine. CDR3s include the opening cysteine and the closing phenylalanine or tryptophan. D genes are given only for firm matches. Rows may omit the clone size; those that give it use once, few, many or a size class.

clone size,V gene,D gene,J gene,CDR3 protein,CDR3 DNA
-,TRBV30,-,TRBJ2-2,CAWSNGQTVLTGELFF,TGTGCCTGGAGTAACGGACAGACCGTTCTCACCGGGGAGCTGTTTTTT
-,TRBV10-1,TRBD2,TRBJ2-1,CASSDRLAGFEQFF,TGCGCCAGCAGTGATCGGCTAGCGGGCTTTGAGCAGTTCTTC
-,TRBV28,-,TRBJ1-6,CASSFLNPGQDNSPLHF,TGTGCCAGCAGTTTCCTGAATCCGGGACAAGATAATTCACCCCTCCACTTT
-,TRBV4-3,-,TRBJ2-3,CASSQDKGRDTQYF,TGCGCCAGCAGCCAAGATAAAGGCAGGGACACGCAGTATTTT
-,TRBV9,-,TRBJ2-3,CASARYGDTDTQYF,TGTGCCAGCGCAAGGTACGGGGATACAGATACGCAGTATTTT
-,TRBV27,TRBD1,TRBJ1-5,CASRGQVYQPQHF,TGTGCCAGCAGGGGACAGGTCTATCAGCCCCAGCATTTT
-,TRBV5-1,-,TRBJ2-3,CASSLAVEGPTDTQYF,TGCGCCAGCAGCTTGGCAGTGGAGGGGCCCACAGATACGCAGTATTTT
once,TRBV6-5,TRBD2,TRBJ2-7,CASTSTSGGSYEQYF,TGTGCCAGCACTTCGACTAGCGGGGGCTCCTACGAGCAGTACTTC
-,TRBV6-4,-,TRBJ2-5,CASSDFQYAPETQYF,TGTGCCAGCAGTGACTTTCAGTACGCGCCAGAGACCCAGTACTTC
-,TRBV28,-,TRBJ1-2,CASRGVVGYGYTF,TGTGCCAGCAGGGGCGTAGTGGGCTATGGCTACACCTTC
-,TRBV7-8,TRBD2,TRBJ2-7,CASSLAWRSGGYEQYF,TGTGCCAGCAGCTTAGCCTGGCGTAGCGGGGGGTACGAGCAGTACTTC
few,TRBV5-1,-,TRBJ1-1,CASSPGGPGTEAFF,TGCGCCAGCAGCCCTGGGGGGCCGGGCACTGAAGCTTTCTTT
-,TRBV19,TRBD2,TRBJ2-1,CASSTGGPGNEQFF,TGTGCCAGCTCCACGGGAGGGCCGGGGAATGAGCAGTTCTTC
-,TRBV7-9,-,TRBJ1-1,CASSLGRAVIPEAFF,TGTGCCAGCAGCTTAGGGCGTGCCGTTATCCCTGAAGCTTTCTTT
-,TRBV18,-,TRBJ2-1,CASSPPGFEQFF,TGTGCCAGCTCACCACCAGGGTTTGAGCAGTTCTTC